One sample yielded the 24 T cell receptor beta chains listed below, sequenced in a study of T cells in localized non-small cell lung cancer. This table comes from immunoSEQ multiplex PCR, and its TCRdb copy is limited to in-frame clones, with some not included. Among tens of thousands of clones, over 70% were seen once, and the ten largest hold about a sixth. This specimen consisted of peripheral blood mononuclear cells, obtained before any cancer treatment. Source of these receptors: a man between 40 and 69 years old with stage III lung adenocarcinoma.

The chain couples TRBV5-1 to TRBJ1-4, with TRBD1 as a possible D gene (6 bases). Germline assignment: CDR1 SGHRS and CDR2 YFSETQ. V was shortened by 4 bases and J by 6 bases, with 16 bases between the two germline ends. CDR3 length equals 15 residues. In DNA form, the CDR3 reads TGCGCCAGCAGCCGAACAGGGCCTGGGGATGAAAAACTGTTTTTT. Translation: CASSRTGPGDEKLFF.

The V and J genes are TRBV29-1 and TRBJ2-1; 8 positions agree with TRBD2. V lost 5 bases, J lost 1 base, and 4 bases stayed unmatched. Germline values: CDR1 SQVTM, CDR2 ANQGSEA. CDR3 length: 14 amino acids. The CDR3 nucleotides read TGCAGCGTTACAGCGGGAGAGTCCTACAATGAGCAGTTCTTC. Protein: CSVTAGESYNEQFF.

The V gene is TRBV19, the J gene TRBJ1-4; a possible D gene is TRBD1 (5 bases). This CDR3 has 15 residues. Germline CDR1 LNHDA, CDR2 SQIVND (reference sequence). Trimming cost V 0 bases and J 4 bases, with 9 bases left between them. The CDR3 DNA reads as TGTGCCAGTAGTATAGACCTCGACAGTAATGAAAAACTGTTTTTT. It encodes CASSIDLDSNEKLFF.

The chain is built from TRBV28 and TRBJ2-1; no clear D. V lost 6 bases and J 7 bases, leaving 7 bases between the germline ends. CDR1 MDHEN and CDR2 SYDVKM come from the germline V gene. The CDR3 contains 11 residues. Here the CDR3 DNA reads TGTGCCAGCAGCCGCCAGAATGAGCAGTTCTTC. The encoded protein is CASSRQNEQFF.

This clone was found a few times. This chain joins TRBV9 and TRBJ2-5, with 9 bases that match TRBD2. The germline gives CDR1 SGDLS, CDR2 YYNGEE. The trim removed 0 bases at V and 2 bases at J, leaving 2 bases unmatched. CDR3 length equals 15 residues. CDR3 protein: CASSVEAGGQETQYF. The CDR3, as DNA: TGTGCCAGCAGCGTAGAAGCGGGGGGACAAGAGACCCAGTACTTC.

This chain connects TRBV19 to TRBJ2-2; no firm D call. The germline V and J ends were trimmed by 4 bases and 7 bases, with 13 bases remaining between them. This CDR3 has 14 amino acids. Germline V gene lookup returns CDR1 LNHDA and CDR2 SQIVND (reference sequence). CDR3 region: CASSTGLKDGELFF. For the CDR3, the DNA is TGTGCCAGTAGTACAGGATTAAAAGACGGGGAGCTGTTTTTT.

The chain recombines TRBV2 with TRBJ1-2, with unresolved D. The CDR3 is made up of 13 amino acids. Germline-derived CDR1 and CDR2 are SNHLY and FYNNEI. Trimming pared 4 bases from V and 4 bases from J, leaving 10 bases between. CDR3 amino acids: CASSVGKSYGYTF. For the CDR3, the DNA is TGTGCCAGCAGTGTTGGGAAAAGCTATGGCTACACCTTC.

This chain joins TRBV19 and TRBJ1-5; possible D gene TRBD1, 5 bases. The CDR3 contains 16 residues. Germline CDR1 reads LNHDA; CDR2 reads SQIVND (reference sequence). Deletions cut 5 bases from V and 0 bases from J, with 14 bases between. In nucleotides, the CDR3 is TGTGCCAGTAGTTTCGGAGGGACCTATAGCAATCAGCCCCAGCATTTT. Protein product: CASSFGGTYSNQPQHF.

V gene TRBV5-4 combines with J gene TRBJ1-1, with D possibly matching TRBD1 (5 bases). Trimming removed 4 bases from V and 3 bases from J, with 10 bases in between. Germline values: CDR1 SGHNT, CDR2 YYREEE (reference sequence). This CDR3 has 13 amino acids. The CDR3 loop is CASSQGDYTEAFF. In DNA, the CDR3 is TGTGCCAGCAGCCAGGGTGATTACACTGAAGCTTTCTTT.

The chain links TRBV19 to TRBJ1-5; no clear D. Germline-derived CDR1 and CDR2 are LNHDA and SQIVND (reference sequence). This CDR3 is 19 amino acids long. V dropped 6 bases and J dropped 2 bases, with 26 bases sitting between them. The CDR3 DNA sequence: TGTGCCAGTAGCAGAGAAAGGGTAACCGGTAAAGTCGGCAATCAGCCCCAGCATTTT. This encodes CASSRERVTGKVGNQPQHF.

This clone was recorded only once. The chain couples TRBV6-6 to TRBJ1-2, with 10 bases that match TRBD1. Losses at the gene ends were 2 bases for V and 8 bases for J; bases not matched to a gene: 2. The CDR3 loop spans 13 amino acids. Germline CDR1 is MNHNY and CDR2 is SVGAGI (reference sequence). CDR3 protein: CASSYQGQGGYTF. The CDR3 nucleotides read TGTGCCAGCAGTTACCAGGGACAGGGGGGCTACACCTTC.

This sequence joins TRBV11-2 and TRBJ2-5, with D hard to call. Trimming left V 4 bases short and J 3 bases short, with 9 bases between. Per germline, CDR1 SGHAT and CDR2 FQNNGV. The CDR3 is 13 amino acids. CDR3 sequence: CASSSIIKETQYF. The DNA for the CDR3 is TGTGCCAGCAGCTCTATTATTAAAGAGACCCAGTACTTC.

The rearrangement joins TRBV30 to TRBJ1-2, with a weak D call TRBD1 (5 bases). Germline lookup yields CDR1 GTSNPN and CDR2 SVGIG (reference sequence). The CDR3 is 11 residues long. V was shortened by 5 bases and J by 3 bases, with 7 bases between the two germline ends. Here the CDR3 DNA reads TGTGCCTGGGGCAGGGACTATGGCTACACCTTC. Translating it yields CAWGRDYGYTF. Full variable domain (missing parts from reference TRBV30 and TRBJ1-2): SQTIHQWPATLVQPVGSPLSLECTVEGTSNPNLYWYRQAAGRGLQLLFYSVGIGQISSEVPQNLSASRPQDRQFILSSKKLLLSDSGFYLCAWGRDYGYTFGSGTRLTVV.

The chain uses TRBV19 and TRBJ2-7; 7 bases map to TRBD2. V shed 6 bases, J shed 6 bases, and the junction held 8 bases outside the gene matches. CDR3 length: 13 residues. Germline V gives CDR1 LNHDA, CDR2 SQIVND (reference sequence). CDR3 nucleotide sequence: TGTGCCAGTAGCGTCGGACTAGTGAGCGAGCAGTACTTC. It yields the protein CASSVGLVSEQYF.

This clone is medium-sized within its sample. The rearrangement joins TRBV28 to TRBJ2-7; D assignment may be TRBD1 or TRBD2 (6 bases each). This CDR3 has 14 amino acids. V shed 8 bases and J shed 3 bases, with 17 bases lying between them. Germline V gene sequence: CDR1 MDHEN, CDR2 SYDVKM. In nucleotides, the CDR3 is TGTGCCAGCCGGACCGAGGGGGGCTACTACGAGCAGTACTTC. Amino acid sequence: CASRTEGGYYEQYF.

CDR3 DNA sequence: TGTGCCAGCAGCTTTGCGGGAGGGCCCGGGGAGACCCAGTACTTC. As protein: CASSFAGGPGETQYF. The rearrangement uses TRBV5-5 and TRBJ2-5, with 9 bases identical to TRBD2. Germline assignment: CDR1 SGHKS and CDR2 YYEKEE (reference sequence). Unmatched junction bases numbered 7, after V lost 2 bases and J lost 5 bases. The CDR3 is 15 residues long.

CDR3 sequence (DNA): TGCGCCACCCTCCCGACGGAGAACACCGGGGAGCTGTTTTTT. Translating gives CATLPTENTGELFF. V usage is TRBV10-2 and J usage is TRBJ2-2; D is unresolved. Germline V gives CDR1 WSHSY, CDR2 SAAADI. The CDR3 length is 14 residues. With 10 bases removed from V and 1 base from J, the gap between germline ends came to 13 bases.

The chain links TRBV7-2 to TRBJ1-5; 7 positions agree with TRBD1. The V segment lost 5 bases and the J segment 5 bases; nucleotides outside the gene matches: 3. This CDR3 has 13 amino acids. Germline V gives CDR1 SGHTA, CDR2 FQGNSA. CDR3 DNA sequence: TGTGCCAGCAGCGGACAGGCAGATCAGCCCCAGCATTTT. It encodes CASSGQADQPQHF.

V usage is TRBV15 and J usage is TRBJ1-5, with D possibly TRBD1 on 5 matching bases. From germline, CDR1 is LNHNV and CDR2 YYDKDF (reference sequence). The CDR3 has 15 residues. Trimming took off 5 bases at V and 2 bases at J, with 13 bases between the two ends. Here the CDR3 reads CATSPGRGGNQPQHF. The CDR3 DNA reads as TGTGCCACCAGCCCCGGGAGGGGTGGCAATCAGCCCCAGCATTTT.

This clone is a singleton in its sample. V gene TRBV30 combines with J gene TRBJ1-1; no reliable D call. Germline V lookup: CDR1 GTSNPN, CDR2 SVGIG (reference sequence). Trimming took 2 bases from V and 10 from J, leaving 17 bases between them. The CDR3 is made up of 13 amino acids. CDR3 protein: CAWSIPPDLRAFF. DNA of the CDR3: TGTGCCTGGAGTATCCCACCTGACCTGAGAGCTTTCTTT.

The count of this clone is one. The chain has TRBV6-1 and TRBJ1-2, with D possibly TRBD1 on 5 matching bases. In germline, CDR1 is MNHNS, CDR2 SASEGT. The V gene lost 1 base and the J gene lost 4 bases, with 10 bases spanning the gap. The CDR3 runs 14 residues. CDR3 coding DNA: TGTGCCAGCAGTGAAGTCGGGGGAGGCTATGGCTACACCTTC. It translates to CASSEVGGGYGYTF.

The genes are TRBV18 and TRBJ2-1; unclear D gene. The germline V and J ends were trimmed by 5 bases and 8 bases, with 16 bases remaining between them. This CDR3 contains 14 residues. The germline V gene encodes CDR1 KGHSH and CDR2 LQKENI. CDR3 loop: CASSATGGRHEQFF. Written as DNA, the CDR3 is TGTGCCAGCTCAGCCACGGGTGGGCGGCATGAGCAGTTCTTC.

There are a few counts of this clone. The chain uses TRBV7-6 and TRBJ2-5, with D tentatively TRBD2 (5 bases). Per germline, CDR1 SGHVS and CDR2 FNYEAQ. With 6 bases removed from V and 1 base from J, the gap between germline ends came to 12 bases. The CDR3 loop spans 14 amino acids. For the CDR3, the DNA is TGTGCCAGCAGTCAAGGACGGGGCCAAGAGACCCAGTACTTC. Translating gives CASSQGRGQETQYF.

The rearrangement uses TRBV6-7 and TRBJ2-7; tentatively, D is TRBD1 or TRBD2 (6 bases each). TRBV6-7 is known as an ORF, though its function is uncertain. Between the trimmed V and J ends, which lost 7 bases and 3 bases, there was a span of 22 bases. The CDR3 runs to 16 residues. CDR3 sequence reads: CASTPGQRRGGYEQYF. The CDR3, as DNA: TGTGCCAGCACCCCTGGACAGAGGAGGGGTGGCTACGAGCAGTACTTC.